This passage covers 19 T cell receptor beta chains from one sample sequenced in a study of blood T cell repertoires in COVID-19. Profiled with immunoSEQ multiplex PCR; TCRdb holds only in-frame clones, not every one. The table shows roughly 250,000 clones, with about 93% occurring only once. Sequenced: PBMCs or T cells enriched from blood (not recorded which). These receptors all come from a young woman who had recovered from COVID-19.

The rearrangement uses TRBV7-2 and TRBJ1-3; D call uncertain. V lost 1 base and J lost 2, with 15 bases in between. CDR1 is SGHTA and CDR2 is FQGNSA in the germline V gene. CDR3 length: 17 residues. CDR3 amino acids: CASSLVSVGFPGNTIYF. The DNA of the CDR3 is TGTGCCAGCAGCTTAGTTTCGGTCGGGTTCCCTGGAAACACCATATATTTT.

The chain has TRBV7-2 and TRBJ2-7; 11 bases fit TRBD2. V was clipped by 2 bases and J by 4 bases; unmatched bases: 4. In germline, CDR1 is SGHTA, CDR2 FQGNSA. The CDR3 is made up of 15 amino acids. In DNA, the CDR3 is TGTGCCAGCAGCTTAAGGACTAGCGGGTGGTACGAGCAGTACTTC. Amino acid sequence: CASSLRTSGWYEQYF.

This CDR3 reads CAIRTGTSGSSPHNEQFF. The CDR3 DNA sequence: TGTGCCATCAGGACCGGGACTAGCGGGAGCTCACCTCACAATGAGCAGTTCTTC. V is TRBV10-3 and J is TRBJ2-1, with 14 bases identical to TRBD2. This CDR3 is built from 18 residues. J was trimmed by 5 bases and V by 6 bases; bases with no gene match: 12. Per germline, CDR1 ENHRY and CDR2 SYGVKD.

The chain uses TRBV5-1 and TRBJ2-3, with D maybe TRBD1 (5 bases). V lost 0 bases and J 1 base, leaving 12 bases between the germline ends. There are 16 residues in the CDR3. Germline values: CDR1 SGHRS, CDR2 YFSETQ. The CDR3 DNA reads TGCGCCAGCAGCTTGGGTAGTTTCAGGGGCACAGATACGCAGTATTTT. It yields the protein CASSLGSFRGTDTQYF.

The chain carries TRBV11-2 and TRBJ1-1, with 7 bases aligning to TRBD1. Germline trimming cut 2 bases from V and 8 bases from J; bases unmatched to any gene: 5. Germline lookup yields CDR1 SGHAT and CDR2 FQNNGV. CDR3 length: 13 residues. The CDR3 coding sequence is TGTGCCAGCAGCTTACCTAGACAGGGAGAAGCTTTCTTT. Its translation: CASSLPRQGEAFF.

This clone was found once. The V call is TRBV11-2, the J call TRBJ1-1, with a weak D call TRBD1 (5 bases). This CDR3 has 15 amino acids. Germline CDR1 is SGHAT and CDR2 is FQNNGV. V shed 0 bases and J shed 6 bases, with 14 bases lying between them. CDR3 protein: CASSLDGAGISEAFF. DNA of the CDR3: TGTGCCAGCAGCTTAGATGGGGCAGGGATCTCTGAAGCTTTCTTT. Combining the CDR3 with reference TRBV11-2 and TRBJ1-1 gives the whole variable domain EAGVAQSPRYKIIEKRQSVAFWCNPISGHATLYWYQQILGQGPKLLIQFQNNGVVDDSQLPKDRFSAERLKGVDSTLKIQPAKLEDSAVYLCASSLDGAGISEAFFGQGTRLTVV.

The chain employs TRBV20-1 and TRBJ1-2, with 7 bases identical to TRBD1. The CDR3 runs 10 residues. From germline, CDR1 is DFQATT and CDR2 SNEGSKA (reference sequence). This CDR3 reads CSRQGYGYTF. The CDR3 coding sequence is TGCAGCCGACAGGGCTATGGCTACACCTTC.

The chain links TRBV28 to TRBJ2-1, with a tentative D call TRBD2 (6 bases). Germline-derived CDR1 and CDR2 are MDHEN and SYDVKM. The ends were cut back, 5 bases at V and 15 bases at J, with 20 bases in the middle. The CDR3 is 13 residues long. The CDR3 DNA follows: TGTGCCAGCAGTCCTCTAGCGCTCGAGGCGCGGTTCTTC. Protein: CASSPLALEARFF.

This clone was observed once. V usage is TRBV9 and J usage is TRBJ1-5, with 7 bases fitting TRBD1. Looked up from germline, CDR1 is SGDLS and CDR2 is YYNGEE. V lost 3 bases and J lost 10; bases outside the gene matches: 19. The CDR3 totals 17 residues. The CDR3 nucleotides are TGTGCCAGCAGCGCCCGGGACAGCTCCCCCGAGAACGTTCCCCAGCATTTT. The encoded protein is CASSARDSSPENVPQHF.

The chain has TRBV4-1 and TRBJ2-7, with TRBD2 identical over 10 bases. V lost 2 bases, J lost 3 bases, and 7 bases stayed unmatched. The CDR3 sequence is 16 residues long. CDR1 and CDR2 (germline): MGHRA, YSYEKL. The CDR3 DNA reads TGCGCCAGCAGCCAACCTTCCGGACTAGCGGTCTACGAGCAGTACTTC. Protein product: CASSQPSGLAVYEQYF.

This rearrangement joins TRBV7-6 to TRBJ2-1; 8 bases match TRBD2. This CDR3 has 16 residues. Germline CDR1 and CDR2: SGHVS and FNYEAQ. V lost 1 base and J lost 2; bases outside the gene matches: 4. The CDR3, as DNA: TGTGCCAGCAGCTTAGGGACTAGCCCGCCCTACAATGAGCAGTTCTTC. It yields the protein CASSLGTSPPYNEQFF.

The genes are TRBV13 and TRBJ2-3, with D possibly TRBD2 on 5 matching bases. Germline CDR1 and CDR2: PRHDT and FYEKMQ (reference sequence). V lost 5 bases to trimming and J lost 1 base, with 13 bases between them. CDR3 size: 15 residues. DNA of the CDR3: TGTGCCAGCAGCCCCCCCGGGATCGGCACAGATACGCAGTATTTT. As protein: CASSPPGIGTDTQYF.

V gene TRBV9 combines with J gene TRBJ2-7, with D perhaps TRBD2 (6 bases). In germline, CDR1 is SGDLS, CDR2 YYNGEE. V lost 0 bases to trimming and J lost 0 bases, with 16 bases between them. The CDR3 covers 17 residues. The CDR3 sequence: CASSVGDSRGYSYEQYF. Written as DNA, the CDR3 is TGTGCCAGCAGCGTAGGGGACTCTCGAGGGTACTCCTACGAGCAGTACTTC.

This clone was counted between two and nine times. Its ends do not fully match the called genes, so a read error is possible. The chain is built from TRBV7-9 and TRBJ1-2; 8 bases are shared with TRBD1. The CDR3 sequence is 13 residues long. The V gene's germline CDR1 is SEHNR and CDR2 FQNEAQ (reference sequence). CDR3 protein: CASSRINRDRPFF. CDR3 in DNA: TGTGCCAGCAGCCGTATAAACCGGGACAGGCCCTTCTTC.

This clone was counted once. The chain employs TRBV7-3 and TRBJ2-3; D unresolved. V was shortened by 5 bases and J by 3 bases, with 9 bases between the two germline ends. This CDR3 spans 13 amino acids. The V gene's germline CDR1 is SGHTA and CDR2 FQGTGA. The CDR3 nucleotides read TGTGCCAGCAGCCCCACGGGTACAGATACGCAGTATTTT. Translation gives CASSPTGTDTQYF.

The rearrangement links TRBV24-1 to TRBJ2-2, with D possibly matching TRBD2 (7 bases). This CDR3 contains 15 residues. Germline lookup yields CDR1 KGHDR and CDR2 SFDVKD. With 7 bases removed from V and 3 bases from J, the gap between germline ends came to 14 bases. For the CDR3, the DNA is TGTGCCACCAGGCGAGGGGGGGTCGACACCGGGGAGCTGTTTTTT. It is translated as CATRRGGVDTGELFF.

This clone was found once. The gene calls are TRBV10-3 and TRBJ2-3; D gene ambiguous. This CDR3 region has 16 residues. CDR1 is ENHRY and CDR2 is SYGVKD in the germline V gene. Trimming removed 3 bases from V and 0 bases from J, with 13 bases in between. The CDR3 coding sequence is TGTGCCATCAGTGATTTTACTACCAGTAGCACAGATACGCAGTATTTT. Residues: CAISDFTTSSTDTQYF.

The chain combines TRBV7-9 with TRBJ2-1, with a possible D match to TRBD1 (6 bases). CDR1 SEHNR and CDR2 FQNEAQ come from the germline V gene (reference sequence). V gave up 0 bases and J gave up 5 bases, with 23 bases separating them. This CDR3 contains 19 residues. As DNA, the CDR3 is TGTGCCAGCAGCTTAGCGGGGTTGAGGGGACAACTTAGGGACAATGAGCAGTTCTTC. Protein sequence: CASSLAGLRGQLRDNEQFF.

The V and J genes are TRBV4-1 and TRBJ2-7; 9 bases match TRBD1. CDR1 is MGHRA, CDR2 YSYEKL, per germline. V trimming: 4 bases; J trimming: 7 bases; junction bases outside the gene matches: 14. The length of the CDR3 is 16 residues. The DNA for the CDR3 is TGCGCCAGCAGCCTCCGATACCTACAGGGGGCTATGGAGCAGTACTTC. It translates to CASSLRYLQGAMEQYF.